These 29 T cell receptor beta chains were all obtained from the same sample, sequenced in a study of technical replicates of blood from a few donors. Profiled with immunoSEQ multiplex PCR; TCRdb holds only in-frame clones, not every one. The data show some 84,000 clones, roughly 90% seen once. Material: T cells isolated from PBMCs. The source of these receptors is a human donor in good health.

V is TRBV27 and J is TRBJ1-5, with 8 bases aligning to TRBD1. There are 14 residues in the CDR3. V lost 5 bases to trimming and J lost 3 bases; unmatched junction nucleotides: 3. Germline assignment: CDR1 MNHEY and CDR2 SMNVEV (reference sequence). As DNA, the CDR3 is TGTGCCAGCAGTGTGACAGGGGCCAATCAGCCCCAGCATTTT. It translates to CASSVTGANQPQHF.

Only a few counts were recorded for this clone. The rearrangement joins TRBV4-2 to TRBJ1-1; D gene uncertain. V dropped 4 bases and J dropped 1 base, with 7 bases sitting between them. The CDR3 totals 13 residues. Germline assignment: CDR1 LGHNA and CDR2 YNFKEQ. The CDR3 protein is CASSLQRNTEAFF. CDR3 DNA: TGTGCCAGCAGCCTACAGAGGAACACTGAAGCTTTCTTT.

The CDR3 region is CASSEAQDSGSNEQFF. CDR3 nucleotide sequence: TGTGCCAGCAGTGAAGCGCAAGATAGCGGGAGCAATGAGCAGTTCTTC. The rearrangement joins TRBV2 to TRBJ2-1, with TRBD2 matching over 9 bases. The germline CDR1 and CDR2 sequences are SNHLY and FYNNEI. V was pared by 0 bases and J by 6 bases, with 6 bases of the junction left unmatched. This CDR3 spans 16 amino acids. The full variable domain, completed using reference TRBV2 and TRBJ2-1, is EPEVTQTPSHQVTQMGQEVILRCVPISNHLYFYWYRQILGQKVEFLVSFYNNEISEKSEIFDDQFSVERPDGSNFTLKIRSTKLEDSAMYFCASSEAQDSGSNEQFFGPGTRLTVL.

The J gene is TRBJ2-7, the V gene TRBV27, with a tentative D call TRBD2 (6 bases). The CDR3 is 13 residues long. Germline CDR1 reads MNHEY; CDR2 reads SMNVEV (reference sequence). The V end was cut by 2 bases, the J end by 4 bases, with 9 bases between. As DNA, the CDR3 is TGTGCCAGCAGTTTAGGAGGGCGGTACGAGCAGTACTTC. Protein sequence: CASSLGGRYEQYF.

This sequence joins TRBV7-9 and TRBJ2-1, with 16 positions matching TRBD2. The CDR3 is made up of 16 amino acids. V lost 5 bases to trimming and J lost 7 bases; unmatched junction nucleotides: 5. Germline loops: CDR1 SEHNR, CDR2 FQNEAQ (reference sequence). DNA for the CDR3: TGTGCCAGCAGCAGACCGGGACTAGCGGGAGGGAATGAGCAGTTCTTC. Translating gives CASSRPGLAGGNEQFF.

This clone was counted between two and nine times. This chain links TRBV19 with TRBJ1-1, with a possible D match to TRBD1 (5 bases). Germline V lookup: CDR1 LNHDA, CDR2 SQIVND (reference sequence). The CDR3 extends over 15 amino acids. V was trimmed by 2 bases and J by 5 bases, leaving 15 bases between them. CDR3 sequence (DNA): TGTGCCAGTAGTATACCTGGGGGGGTCGGAACTGAAGCTTTCTTT. Protein: CASSIPGGVGTEAFF.

This chain uses TRBV7-9 with TRBJ2-7; a weak D match, TRBD2 (6 bases). Germline assignment: CDR1 SEHNR and CDR2 FQNEAQ (reference sequence). With 5 bases removed from V and 2 bases from J, the gap between germline ends came to 13 bases. This CDR3 is 14 amino acids long. The CDR3 DNA follows: TGTGCCAGCAGCCGATTAACTAGCACCTACGAGCAGTACTTC. This sequence encodes CASSRLTSTYEQYF.

The chain couples TRBV9 to TRBJ2-3, with unresolved D. Trimming shortened V by 0 bases and J by 3 bases, and 11 bases separated the two germline ends. CDR3 size: 15 residues. From germline, CDR1 is SGDLS and CDR2 YYNGEE. DNA of the CDR3: TGTGCCAGCAGCGTAGATGGTCTAGTAACAGATACGCAGTATTTT. Translated, it gives CASSVDGLVTDTQYF. Full variable domain (rest looked up from reference TRBV9 and TRBJ2-3): DSGVTQTPKHLITATGQRVTLRCSPRSGDLSVYWYQQSLDQGLQFLIQYYNGEERAKGNILERFSAQQFPDLHSELNLSSLELGDSALYFCASSVDGLVTDTQYFGPGTRLTVL.

The CDR3 region is CASRGLAGGTGEQYF. CDR3 DNA sequence: TGTGCCAGCAGGGGACTAGCGGGAGGAACGGGCGAGCAGTACTTC. This rearrangement joins TRBV27 to TRBJ2-7, with 15 bases aligning to TRBD2. This CDR3 region has 15 residues. V gave up 6 bases and J gave up 6 bases; unmatched junction bases: 6. Germline V lookup: CDR1 MNHEY, CDR2 SMNVEV (reference sequence).

The V gene is TRBV7-3, the J gene TRBJ2-7, with 9 bases aligning to TRBD1. This CDR3 region has 15 residues. Germline loops: CDR1 SGHTA, CDR2 FQGTGA. The J segment lost 3 bases and the V segment lost 5 bases, leaving 8 bases of the junction unmatched. The CDR3 nucleotides are TGTGCCAGCAGCCCCGGGACAGGGTCGAACTACGAGCAGTACTTC. This encodes CASSPGTGSNYEQYF. The full variable domain, in which reference TRBV7-3 and TRBJ2-7 provide the parts outside the CDR3, is GAGVSQTPSNKVTEKGKYVELRCDPISGHTALYWYRQSLGQGPEFLIYFQGTGAADDSGLPNDRFFAVRPEGSVSTLKIQRTERGDSAVYLCASSPGTGSNYEQYFGPGTRLTVT.

This sequence joins TRBV5-6 and TRBJ2-7; the D gene is possibly TRBD2 (6 bases). The V end was cut by 6 bases, the J end by 3 bases, with 13 bases between. The germline gives CDR1 SGHDT, CDR2 YYEEEE. The CDR3 has 13 residues. This chain's CDR3 is CASMGVGGYEQYF. In DNA form, the CDR3 reads TGTGCCAGCATGGGGGTGGGGGGCTACGAGCAGTACTTC.

The rearrangement uses TRBV25-1 and TRBJ2-5; TRBD2 agrees at 7 bases. V lost 2 bases, J lost 5 bases, and 5 bases stayed unmatched. The CDR3 loop spans 14 amino acids. Germline-derived CDR1 and CDR2 are MGHDK and SYGVNS. CDR3 bases: TGTGCCAGCAGTGAAGGAGCGGGAACGGAGACCCAGTACTTC. It specifies CASSEGAGTETQYF.

V usage is TRBV9 and J usage is TRBJ2-7; D gene uncertain. The V end lost 3 bases, the J end lost 3 bases, and 7 bases lay between the germline ends. The germline CDR1 and CDR2 sequences are SGDLS and YYNGEE. The CDR3 is made up of 12 amino acids. As DNA, the CDR3 is TGTGCCAGCAGCGACCAGGACTACGAGCAGTACTTC. Its protein product is CASSDQDYEQYF.

The gene calls are TRBV5-1 and TRBJ2-5; 8 nucleotides agree with TRBD1. CDR1 and CDR2 (germline): SGHRS, YFSETQ. This CDR3 has 14 amino acids. The V gene end was trimmed by 0 bases and the J gene end by 4 bases; junction bases not matched to a gene: 2. The CDR3 spells CASSLGTGTETQYF. The CDR3, as DNA: TGCGCCAGCAGCTTGGGGACAGGGACAGAGACCCAGTACTTC.

This chain uses TRBV11-2 with TRBJ2-3, with 7 positions matching TRBD2. V was clipped by 3 bases and J by 4 bases; unmatched bases: 10. CDR1 is SGHAT and CDR2 is FQNNGV in the germline V gene. This CDR3 comprises 16 residues. CDR3 DNA sequence: TGTGCCAGCAGCTTGAGGGGAGGGCAGGACCCAGATACGCAGTATTTT. Protein: CASSLRGGQDPDTQYF.

V and J are TRBV4-2 and TRBJ1-2, with D possibly matching TRBD1 (6 bases). Germline V lookup: CDR1 LGHNA, CDR2 YNFKEQ. The CDR3 contains 15 residues. V lost 4 bases and J 0 bases, leaving 12 bases between the germline ends. The CDR3 region is CASSPTPGANYGYTF. The CDR3 DNA reads TGTGCCAGCAGCCCAACCCCAGGGGCTAACTATGGCTACACCTTC.

Turning to this clone: One junction end does not reproduce the germline sequence, and a read error may be involved. The chain uses TRBV4-1 and TRBJ2-1; 10 nucleotides match TRBD2. Germline assignment: CDR1 MGHRA and CDR2 YSYEKL. The CDR3 contains 14 residues. The CDR3 bases are TGCGCCAGCAGCCAAGATGCCCTAGCGGGAGTTAAAATCTTC. Translated: CASSQDALAGVKIF.

This sequence joins TRBV7-9 and TRBJ2-7, with D possibly TRBD1 on 5 matching bases. V was trimmed by 3 bases and J by 2 bases, leaving 11 bases between them. Germline V gene data show CDR1 as SEHNR and CDR2 as FQNEAQ (reference sequence). The CDR3 consists of 14 residues. As DNA, the CDR3 is TGTGCCAGCAGCTTCTGGCAGGGTCCCTACGAGCAGTACTTC. Protein product: CASSFWQGPYEQYF.

This chain joins TRBV2 and TRBJ2-7; D remains ambiguous. Germline assignment: CDR1 SNHLY and CDR2 FYNNEI. Trimming left V 8 bases short and J 3 bases short, with 8 bases between. The CDR3 is 11 amino acids. The CDR3 loop is CASLSHYEQYF. The CDR3 DNA reads as TGTGCCAGCCTGAGTCACTACGAGCAGTACTTC.

The rearrangement uses TRBV7-2 and TRBJ2-2; possible D gene TRBD2, 6 bases. Per the germline V gene, CDR1 is SGHTA and CDR2 is FQGNSA. V was pared by 5 bases and J by 3 bases, with 13 bases between. The CDR3 extends over 15 amino acids. CDR3 DNA: TGTGCCAGCAGCCGATCCGGGGGTTACACCGGGGAGCTGTTTTTT. Its translation: CASSRSGGYTGELFF.

Only one count was recorded for this clone. The chain links TRBV5-4 to TRBJ2-7, with D tentatively TRBD1 (5 bases). Trimming cost V 2 bases and J 3 bases, with 6 bases left between them. Per germline, CDR1 SGHNT and CDR2 YYREEE (reference sequence). The CDR3 has 12 amino acids. The CDR3 spells CASSFDSYEQYF. In nucleotides, the CDR3 is TGTGCCAGCAGCTTCGACAGCTACGAGCAGTACTTC.

This chain links TRBV29-1 with TRBJ2-1; 11 bases agree with TRBD2. The CDR3 spans 14 residues. Germline-derived CDR1 and CDR2 are SQVTM and ANQGSEA. Unmatched junction bases numbered 3, after V lost 4 bases and J lost 4 bases. The CDR3 region is CSVVGTSGYNEQFF. CDR3 sequence (DNA): TGCAGCGTTGTGGGGACTAGCGGATACAATGAGCAGTTCTTC.

This clone was counted a few times. The chain joins TRBV10-3 to TRBJ1-2; 7 nucleotides match TRBD1. CDR1 is ENHRY, CDR2 SYGVKD, per germline. CDR3 size: 16 residues. The V segment lost 6 bases and the J segment 4 bases; nucleotides outside the gene matches: 14. The CDR3 DNA sequence: TGTGCCATCAGCTATACTGGGACAGCCTCCCCCTATGGCTACACCTTC. Encoded protein: CAISYTGTASPYGYTF.

This sequence joins TRBV21-1 and TRBJ1-5; TRBD1, as called in the table, went unchecked against the DNA. TRBV21-1 is labeled a pseudogene. The CDR3 is 16 residues long. This CDR3 is CASSKDAGGGNQPQHF. The CDR3 nucleotides read TGTGCCAGCAGCAAAGATGCAGGGGGAGGCAATCAGCCCCAGCATTTT.

This clone was counted between two and nine times. The chain links TRBV19 to TRBJ1-5; 8 bases line up with TRBD1. The germline V gene encodes CDR1 LNHDA and CDR2 SQIVND (reference sequence). The V segment lost 0 bases and the J segment 6 bases; nucleotides outside the gene matches: 13. The CDR3 runs 18 residues. CDR3: CASSIEGQGRVQGQPQHF. The CDR3 coding sequence is TGTGCCAGTAGTATAGAAGGACAGGGCAGGGTTCAGGGTCAGCCCCAGCATTTT.

This clone was detected only once. The J gene is TRBJ1-2, the V gene TRBV5-1; no definite D call. Per germline, CDR1 SGHRS and CDR2 YFSETQ. The CDR3 length is 13 residues. V was cut by 0 bases and J by 6 bases, with 9 bases left in between. CDR3: CASSLAAGHGYTF. The CDR3 DNA sequence: TGCGCCAGCAGCTTGGCCGCAGGCCATGGCTACACCTTC.

CDR3 region: CASSEGTAGELFF. The CDR3 region has the DNA TGTGCCAGCAGCGAAGGGACAGCCGGGGAGCTGTTTTTT. This chain connects TRBV7-6 to TRBJ2-2, with 7 nucleotides matching TRBD1. The junction had 3 bases not matched to a gene; V was cut back by 5 bases and J by 6 bases. Germline CDR1 is SGHVS and CDR2 is FNYEAQ. This CDR3 spans 13 amino acids.

The V call is TRBV11-1, the J call TRBJ1-1; TRBD1 is a possible D gene (5 bases). The CDR3 extends over 14 amino acids. The V and J ends lost 2 bases and 3 bases respectively, with 10 bases between them. Germline V gives CDR1 SGHAT, CDR2 FQDESV (reference sequence). DNA for the CDR3: TGTGCCAGCAGCTTATTAGGGGCCTACACTGAAGCTTTCTTT. Translated, it gives CASSLLGAYTEAFF.

The V and J genes are TRBV7-6 and TRBJ2-2; 11 bases match TRBD2. The CDR3 covers 16 residues. Germline V gene data show CDR1 as SGHVS and CDR2 as FNYEAQ. The trim removed 5 bases at V and 6 bases at J, leaving 8 bases unmatched. CDR3 DNA sequence: TGTGCCAGCAGCCAACTAGCGGGAGAGGGGTCCGGGGAGCTGTTTTTT. This gives the protein CASSQLAGEGSGELFF.